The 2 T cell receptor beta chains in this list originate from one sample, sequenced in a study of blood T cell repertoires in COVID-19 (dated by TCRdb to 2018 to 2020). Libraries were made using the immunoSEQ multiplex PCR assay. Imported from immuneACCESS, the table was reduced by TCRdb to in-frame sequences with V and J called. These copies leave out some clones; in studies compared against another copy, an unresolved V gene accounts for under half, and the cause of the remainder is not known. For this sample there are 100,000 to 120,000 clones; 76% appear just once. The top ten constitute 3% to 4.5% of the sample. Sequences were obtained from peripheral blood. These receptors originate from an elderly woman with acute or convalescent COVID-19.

The CDR3 loop reads CSVGSGGALNEQFF. The CDR3 DNA reads as TGCAGCGTTGGGAGCGGGGGGGCCTTAAATGAGCAGTTCTTC. This sequence joins TRBV29-1 and TRBJ2-1, with 10 positions matching TRBD2. V gave up 4 bases and J gave up 7 bases; unmatched junction bases: 7. The CDR3 is 14 amino acids. CDR1 and CDR2 from the germline V gene are SQVTM and ANQGSEA.

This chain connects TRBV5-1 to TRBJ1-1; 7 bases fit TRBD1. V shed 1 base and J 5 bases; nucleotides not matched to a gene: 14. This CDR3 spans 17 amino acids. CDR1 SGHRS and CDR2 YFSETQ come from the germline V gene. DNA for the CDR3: TGCGCCAGCAGCTTGTTTTGGGACAGTAATACGGGGACTGAAGCTTTCTTT. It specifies CASSLFWDSNTGTEAFF.